Listed below are T cell receptor beta chains from one sample, sequenced in a study of technical replicates of blood from a handful of donors. The repertoire was sequenced with immunoSEQ multiplex PCR; TCRdb's copy has only in-frame clones and lacks some. Altogether tens of thousands of clones are present, 94% being singletons, with the ten largest covering roughly 0.4%. The sequenced sample was T cells isolated from PBMCs. Receptors originate from a human donor in good health. The CDR3 runs from the conserved cysteine through the conserved F or W. The order of the fields is V gene, J gene, clone size, D gene, CDR3 protein, CDR3 DNA. The D gene is left open where the match is weak. The size entry is marked missing in some rows and otherwise reads once, few, many or a size class.

TRBV29-1	TRBJ2-7	-	-	CSVGMGLGAYEQYF	TGCAGCGTGGGGATGGGACTCGGAGCCTACGAGCAGTACTTC
TRBV28	TRBJ2-7	once	TRBD2	CASSPGLAGRYSYEQYF	TGTGCCAGCAGTCCGGGACTAGCGGGGCGATACTCCTACGAGCAGTACTTC
TRBV27	TRBJ2-7	-	TRBD1	CASSPRQGISYEQYF	TGTGCCAGCAGTCCACGACAGGGAATTTCCTACGAGCAGTACTTC
TRBV13	TRBJ2-7	-	TRBD1	CASSEGQGSVEQYF	TGTGCCAGCAGCGAGGGACAGGGGTCGGTCGAGCAGTACTTC
TRBV19	TRBJ1-1	-	-	CASSNPGAPGEVAFF	TGTGCCAGTAGTAACCCCGGGGCCCCGGGGGAAGTAGCTTTCTTT
TRBV28	TRBJ1-1	-	-	CASSLGGMNTEAFF	TGTGCCAGCAGTTTGGGGGGGATGAACACTGAAGCTTTCTTT
TRBV5-1	TRBJ2-6	once	TRBD1	CASSLAQGARLAGANVLTF	TGCGCCAGCAGCTTGGCTCAGGGGGCGAGGCTGGCTGGGGCCAACGTCCTGACTTTC
TRBV5-1	TRBJ2-5	-	-	CASSLLETQYF	TGCGCCAGCAGCCTCCTAGAGACCCAGTACTTC
TRBV13	TRBJ1-2	-	TRBD1	CASSLAGTGAGYTF	TGTGCCAGCAGCTTAGCCGGGACAGGGGCTGGCTACACCTTC
TRBV4-3	TRBJ1-1	-	-	CASSQYGGGTEAFF	TGCGCCAGCAGCCAATATGGGGGGGGGACTGAAGCTTTCTTT
TRBV5-6	TRBJ1-2	-	TRBD1	CASSWDRGDYGYTF	TGTGCCAGCAGCTGGGACAGGGGAGACTATGGCTACACCTTC
TRBV27	TRBJ2-3	-	TRBD2	CASSLLAGVGDTQYF	TGTGCCAGCAGTCTACTAGCGGGAGTCGGGGATACGCAGTATTTT
TRBV4-2	TRBJ1-5	-	-	CASSQVSGGNQPQHF	TGTGCCAGCAGCCAAGTAAGCGGTGGAAATCAGCCCCAGCATTTT
TRBV27	TRBJ2-1	-	-	CASSFQAAIPNEQFF	TGTGCCAGCAGTTTTCAGGCCGCTATTCCCAATGAGCAGTTCTTC
TRBV7-8	TRBJ2-1	-	TRBD1	CASSPRQGAGEQFF	TGTGCCAGCAGCCCCCGACAGGGGGCGGGTGAGCAGTTCTTC
TRBV5-4	TRBJ2-5	-	TRBD2	CASSDPGLAGGPVTQYF	TGTGCCAGCAGCGACCCGGGACTAGCGGGAGGGCCTGTGACCCAGTACTTC
TRBV9	TRBJ2-2	-	TRBD2	CASSVELAGITGELFF	TGTGCCAGCAGCGTAGAACTAGCGGGAATCACCGGGGAGCTGTTTTTT
TRBV5-8	TRBJ2-1	-	-	CASSKMSGTNYNEQFF	TGTGCCAGCAGCAAAATGTCCGGGACAAACTACAATGAGCAGTTCTTC
TRBV5-4	TRBJ2-2	-	TRBD1	CASSLDRDYGELFF	TGTGCCAGCAGCTTAGACAGGGATTACGGGGAGCTGTTTTTT
TRBV28	TRBJ1-2	-	TRBD1	CASSLYPTGFGYTF	TGTGCCAGCAGTTTATATCCGACAGGGTTTGGCTACACCTTC
TRBV5-6	TRBJ2-5	-	TRBD2	CASSYRAGARTQYF	TGTGCCAGCAGTTATCGAGCGGGAGCGCGGACCCAGTACTTC
TRBV19	TRBJ2-3	once	TRBD1	CASSVGRDRGGDTQYF	TGTGCCAGTAGTGTGGGCCGGGACAGGGGGGGAGATACGCAGTATTTT
TRBV27	TRBJ1-5	-	-	CASSSLDRNDQPQHF	TGTGCCAGCAGTTCTCTGGACAGAAACGATCAGCCCCAGCATTTT
TRBV10-3	TRBJ1-1	-	-	CAISDPDDTEAFF	TGTGCCATCAGTGACCCAGATGACACTGAAGCTTTCTTT
TRBV27	TRBJ2-1	-	-	CASSSPPGDPPNEQFF	TGTGCCAGCAGCTCCCCTCCAGGGGACCCACCCAATGAGCAGTTCTTC
TRBV10-3	TRBJ1-1	-	-	CAIKGYTEAFF	TGTGCCATCAAGGGGTACACTGAAGCTTTCTTT
TRBV9	TRBJ2-7	-	-	CASSVRGSYEQYF	TGTGCCAGCAGCGTACGAGGTTCCTACGAGCAGTACTTC
TRBV15	TRBJ2-5	-	-	CATSRIARETQYF	TGTGCCACCTCCCGTATAGCGCGAGAGACCCAGTACTTC
TRBV7-6	TRBJ2-7	-	-	CASSLGVGAGPSYEQYF	TGTGCCAGCAGCTTAGGGGTTGGAGCGGGTCCCTCCTACGAGCAGTACTTC
TRBV2	TRBJ2-4	-	TRBD2	CASSGGTLAGTNIQYF	TGTGCCAGCAGCGGTGGCACCTTAGCGGGAACGAACATTCAGTACTTC
TRBV28	TRBJ2-7	-	-	CASINRDKTYEQYF	TGTGCCAGCATCAACCGGGACAAGACCTACGAGCAGTACTTC
TRBV13	TRBJ2-3	-	-	CASSLIGGLGTDTQYF	TGTGCCAGCAGCTTAATCGGTGGGCTGGGCACAGATACGCAGTATTTT
TRBV6-5	TRBJ2-3	-	-	CASSYSGSPDTQYF	TGTGCCAGCAGTTACAGTGGGAGCCCAGATACGCAGTATTTT
TRBV2	TRBJ2-7	-	-	CASSDTSSSEQYF	TGTGCCAGCAGCGATACTAGTTCTAGCGAGCAGTACTTC
TRBV6-1	TRBJ2-3	-	TRBD1	CASSPTRDSLTQYF	TGTGCCAGCAGCCCCACCCGGGACAGTTTGACGCAGTATTTT
TRBV27	TRBJ2-3	-	-	CASSFRWATDTQYF	TGTGCCAGCAGTTTTCGTTGGGCCACAGATACGCAGTATTTT
TRBV6-1	TRBJ1-4	-	-	CASSEDRVATNEKLFF	TGTGCCAGCAGTGAAGACAGGGTCGCAACTAATGAAAAACTGTTTTTT
TRBV10-3	TRBJ1-4	-	TRBD1	CAISESTRETGEKLFF	TGTGCCATCAGTGAGTCGACTCGGGAGACAGGGGAAAAACTGTTTTTT
TRBV13	TRBJ2-3	-	-	CASSLQGDTQYF	TGTGCCAGCAGCTTACAGGGGGATACGCAGTATTTT
TRBV2	TRBJ2-4	-	TRBD1	CASSPEGRGTGGNIQYF	TGTGCCAGCAGCCCAGAAGGGCGGGGGACAGGGGGTAACATTCAGTACTTC
TRBV5-4	TRBJ2-7	-	TRBD1	CASSSGTGTSYEQYF	TGTGCCAGCAGCTCCGGGACAGGCACATCCTACGAGCAGTACTTC
TRBV27	TRBJ2-3	-	-	CASSSLLLPGTQYF	TGTGCCAGCAGTTCCCTCCTCCTGCCGGGTACGCAGTATTTT